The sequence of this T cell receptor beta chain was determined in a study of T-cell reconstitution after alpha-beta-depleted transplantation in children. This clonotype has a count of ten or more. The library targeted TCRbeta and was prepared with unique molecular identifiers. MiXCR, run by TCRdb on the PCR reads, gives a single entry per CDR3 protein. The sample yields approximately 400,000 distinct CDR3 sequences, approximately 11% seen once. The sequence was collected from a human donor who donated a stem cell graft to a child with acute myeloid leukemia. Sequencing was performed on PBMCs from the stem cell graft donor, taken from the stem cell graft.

CDR3 protein: CASSPEGGEDYGGYTF. In DNA form, the CDR3 reads TGCGCCAGCAGCCCAGAGGGGGGTGAAGACTATGGTGGCTACACCTTC. The chain has TRBV5-1 and TRBJ1-2; possibly TRBD1 for D (6 bases). Germline CDR1 and CDR2: SGHRS and YFSETQ. The CDR3 has 16 amino acids. V lost 4 bases and J lost 7, with 23 bases in between. Full variable domain (outside the CDR3, taken from reference TRBV5-1 and TRBJ1-2): KAGVTQTPRYLIKTRGQQVTLSCSPISGHRSVSWYQQTPGQGLQFLFEYFSETQRNKGNFPGRFSGRQFSNSRSEMNVSTLELGDSALYLCASSPEGGEDYGGYTFGSGTRLTVV.